This paragraph reports one TCR beta chain. V was shortened by 2 bases and J by 6 bases, with 14 bases between the two germline ends. The CDR3 consists of 15 residues. Germline V gene lookup returns CDR1 SGHTA and CDR2 FQGNSA. The data belong to a study of human T cells and chemical hapten exposure. Study-wide background: The patch tests put 0.01% DPC on the skin of the upper back and were read 6 days later.

Sample time point: patch test 3, about 24 weeks after DPC sensitization. Described treatment: therapeutic diphenylcyclopropenone sensitization with weekly scalp DPC. Each CDR3 protein gets one entry after TCRdb re-called the RACE reads with MiXCR. Counted here are about 160,000 distinct CDR3 sequences, around a quarter occurring once; the ten biggest clones make up around 1.9%. The source of this sequence is a woman between 18 and 30 years old with alopecia areata. Some clones in this sample may be carry-over from other donors' samples. The specimen was whole blood, collected in connection with sensitization to the hapten diphenylcyclopropenone (DPC). This sequence joins TRBV7-2 and TRBJ2-1; TRBD2 might be the D (6 bases). CDR3 in DNA: TGTGCCAGCAGCTTATCGGTTAGCGGCCGCAATGAGCAGTTCTTC. Its protein product is CASSLSVSGRNEQFF.